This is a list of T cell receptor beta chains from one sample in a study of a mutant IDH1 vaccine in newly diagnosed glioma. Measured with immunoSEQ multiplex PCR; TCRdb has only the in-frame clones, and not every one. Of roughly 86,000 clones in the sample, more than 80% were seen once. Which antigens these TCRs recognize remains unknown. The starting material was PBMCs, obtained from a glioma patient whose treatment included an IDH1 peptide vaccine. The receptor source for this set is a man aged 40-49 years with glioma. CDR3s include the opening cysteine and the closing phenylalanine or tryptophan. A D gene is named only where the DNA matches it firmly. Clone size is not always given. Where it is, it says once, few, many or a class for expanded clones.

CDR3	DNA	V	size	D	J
CASSVVTGGSKYGYTF	TGTGCCAGCAGCGTAGTTACAGGGGGATCAAAATATGGCTACACCTTC	TRBV9	NA	TRBD1	TRBJ1-2
CATRSGQVNQPQHF	TGTGCCACCAGGTCGGGACAGGTCAATCAGCCCCAGCATTTT	TRBV15	NA	TRBD1	TRBJ1-5
CASSPYGGRQPQHF	TGCGCCAGCAGCCCCTACGGGGGCAGGCAGCCCCAGCATTTT	TRBV4-1	many	NA	TRBJ1-5
CASSPSGDQIVLFF	TGTGCCAGCTCACCATCTGGTGACCAGATTGTACTGTTTTTT	TRBV18	NA	NA	TRBJ2-2
CASSPRYPGLTQYF	TGTGCCAGCAGTCCCCGATACCCGGGACTGACCCAGTACTTC	TRBV27	NA	NA	TRBJ2-5
CASRPDDTEAFF	TGTGCCAGCAGGCCCGACGACACTGAAGCTTTCTTT	TRBV7-8	NA	NA	TRBJ1-1
CASAGGERTDTQYF	TGTGCTAGTGCCGGAGGGGAACGCACAGATACGCAGTATTTT	TRBV12-5	NA	NA	TRBJ2-3
CASRSGGADTDTQYF	TGCGCCAGCAGGAGCGGGGGGGCAGACACAGATACGCAGTATTTT	TRBV5-1	NA	TRBD2	TRBJ2-3
CATSGKVSSYNEQFF	TGTGCCACCTCCGGGAAGGTTAGCTCCTACAATGAGCAGTTCTTC	TRBV5-4	NA	NA	TRBJ2-1
CASNGQGYEQYF	TGTGCCAGCAATGGCCAGGGATACGAGCAGTACTTC	TRBV6-5	NA	NA	TRBJ2-7
CSVEGRGRSSYEQYF	TGCAGCGTTGAAGGACGCGGGAGGAGCTCCTACGAGCAGTACTTC	TRBV29-1	NA	TRBD2	TRBJ2-7
CASSVVYNEQFF	TGTGCCAGCAGTGTGGTTTACAATGAGCAGTTCTTC	TRBV6-1	NA	NA	TRBJ2-1
CASSDPREEQFF	TGTGCCAGCAGTGACCCGCGTGAAGAGCAGTTCTTC	TRBV6-5	NA	NA	TRBJ2-1
CASSPDTRVNEKLFF	TGTGCCAGCAGCCCCGACACCCGAGTTAATGAAAAACTGTTTTTT	TRBV9	NA	NA	TRBJ1-4
CASRITGLGNTEAFF	TGTGCCAGTAGGATCACAGGTTTAGGGAACACTGAAGCTTTCTTT	TRBV19	NA	NA	TRBJ1-1
CASSQDRFGLAGYEQYF	TGCGCCAGCAGCCAAGATCGGTTCGGGCTAGCGGGCTACGAGCAGTACTTC	TRBV4-3	NA	TRBD2	TRBJ2-7
CASSLEYRAGGYTF	TGTGCCAGCAGTTTAGAGTACAGGGCGGGAGGCTACACCTTC	TRBV28	NA	NA	TRBJ1-2
CASRFGLAAQDTQYF	TGCGCCAGCAGGTTTGGACTAGCGGCCCAGGATACGCAGTATTTT	TRBV10-1	NA	TRBD2	TRBJ2-3
CASSSGYYGYTF	TGTGCCAGCAGTTCAGGGTACTATGGCTACACCTTC	TRBV28	NA	NA	TRBJ1-2
CASSVVGGHEQYF	TGTGCCAGCAGCGTGGTGGGGGGCCACGAGCAGTACTTC	TRBV7-2	NA	NA	TRBJ2-7
CASTTPEGASRGELFF	TGTGCCAGCACCACCCCGGAAGGAGCGTCGCGCGGGGAGCTGTTTTTT	TRBV7-3	few	NA	TRBJ2-2
CASGDRGQGDTQYF	TGTGCCAGCGGGGACAGGGGGCAGGGAGATACGCAGTATTTT	TRBV6-5	NA	TRBD1	TRBJ2-3
CASSLLDNQPQHF	TGTGCCAGCAGTCTCCTAGACAATCAGCCCCAGCATTTT	TRBV6-5	NA	NA	TRBJ1-5